This record concerns one TCR beta chain sequence. The antigen remains undetermined. This sample stems from a study of cytomegalovirus exposure and HLA in healthy donors. In the study overall: The same platform was used for the 110 or so validation repertoires as for the approximately 720 first-cohort repertoires, as reported in a later analysis. General observations from the study: In vitro experiments confirmed that a few CMV-associated chains were specific for CMV antigens. Accounts indicate the classifier identified cytomegalovirus status with strong specificity and sensitivity.

TCRdb's copy holds only in-frame clones and misses some; the assay was immunoSEQ multiplex PCR. Of approximately 210,000 clones in the sample, 85% to 90% were seen once. This CDR3 has 17 amino acids. V dropped 5 bases and J dropped 0; count of bases not matched to a gene: 10. The germline CDR1 and CDR2 sequences are SEHNR and FQNEAQ (reference sequence). The chain joins TRBV7-9 to TRBJ2-3, with TRBD2 matching over 8 bases. This sequence originates from a woman under 30 in good health and CMV-seronegative. The sequencing input was PBMCs. The CDR3 reads CASSKLTGGFSTDTQYF. As DNA, the CDR3 is TGTGCCAGCAGCAAATTAACGGGAGGGTTTAGCACAGATACGCAGTATTTT.